Below are 8 T cell receptor beta chains sequenced from a single sample in a study of cytomegalovirus exposure and HLA in healthy donors (TCRdb year 2017). The library was obtained by the immunoSEQ multiplex PCR assay. For the multiplex PCR, a mixture combining 60 forward primers for TCR Vbeta segments and 13 reverse primers for TCR Jbeta segments was used. In its TCRdb copy, this immuneACCESS table keeps in-frame sequences only and misses some clones. Where compared with another copy, unresolved V genes explain less than half of these, and the others have no known cause. The sample includes over 150,000 clones, with around 76% observed a single time. The ten most abundant clones make up over 1.3% of the sample. Sequenced input: PBMCs. The receptors derive from a man aged 55 to 70 in good health and CMV-seronegative.

In the case of this clone: Other DNA variants within this sample encode the same CDR3. V and J are TRBV7-2 and TRBJ2-5; TRBD2 agrees at 15 bases. CDR3 length equals 16 residues. V shed 3 bases and J 4 bases; nucleotides not matched to a gene: 3. Per the germline V gene, CDR1 is SGHTA and CDR2 is FQGNSA. CDR3 in amino acids: CASSLGLAGGGETQYF. In DNA form, the CDR3 reads TGTGCCAGCAGCTTGGGACTAGCGGGAGGCGGAGAGACCCAGTACTTC.

This sequence joins TRBV6-6 and TRBJ2-2; 9 nucleotides align to TRBD2. The CDR3 contains 13 residues. From germline, CDR1 is MNHNY and CDR2 SVGAGI (reference sequence). Losses at the gene ends were 7 bases for V and 6 bases for J; bases not matched to a gene: 3. As DNA, the CDR3 is TGTGCCAGCACTAGCGGGATTGCCGGGGAGCTGTTTTTT. Translating gives CASTSGIAGELFF.

V usage is TRBV4-1 and J usage is TRBJ2-5, with TRBD2 matching 7 bases. CDR1 is MGHRA and CDR2 is YSYEKL in the germline V gene. The CDR3 spans 14 residues. V trimming: 3 bases; J trimming: 1 base; junction bases outside the gene matches: 2. The CDR3 DNA reads TGCGCCAGCAGCCAGGGAGGGGCCCAAGAGACCCAGTACTTC. Protein product: CASSQGGAQETQYF.

The genes are TRBV4-1 and TRBJ2-7; TRBD2 agrees at 8 bases. This CDR3 contains 15 residues. Trimming took 0 bases from V and 3 from J; bases not matched to a gene: 4. Per germline, CDR1 MGHRA and CDR2 YSYEKL. The CDR3 sequence: CASSQDARGDYEQYF. CDR3 coding DNA: TGCGCCAGCAGCCAAGATGCGCGGGGGGACTACGAGCAGTACTTC.

V usage is TRBV5-1 and J usage is TRBJ2-5; 7 positions agree with TRBD1. Germline V gene data show CDR1 as SGHRS and CDR2 as YFSETQ. Trimming at V came to 4 bases and at J to 5 bases, leaving 8 bases not matched to a gene. The CDR3 consists of 14 residues. CDR3 in DNA: TGCGCCAGCAGCATCACGGACAGGTGGGAGACCCAGTACTTC. Protein sequence: CASSITDRWETQYF.

This clone was observed a few times. The V call is TRBV11-2, the J call TRBJ2-5, with a weak D call TRBD2 (5 bases). The ends were cut back, 1 base at V and 5 bases at J, with 14 bases in the middle. This CDR3 is built from 15 residues. Germline CDR1 SGHAT, CDR2 FQNNGV. Here the CDR3 reads CASSLGIGRGETQYF. In DNA, the CDR3 is TGTGCCAGCAGCTTAGGTATAGGGAGAGGTGAGACCCAGTACTTC. Combining the CDR3 with reference TRBV11-2 and TRBJ2-5 gives the whole variable domain EAGVAQSPRYKIIEKRQSVAFWCNPISGHATLYWYQQILGQGPKLLIQFQNNGVVDDSQLPKDRFSAERLKGVDSTLKIQPAKLEDSAVYLCASSLGIGRGETQYFGPGTRLLVL.

The chain links TRBV7-8 to TRBJ1-1; D uncertain. The CDR3 contains 15 residues. Trimming pared 1 base from V and 3 bases from J, leaving 12 bases between. The V gene's germline CDR1 is SGHVS and CDR2 FQNEAQ. CDR3 bases: TGTGCCAGCAGCTTAGGTATAGCAGCCTACACTGAAGCTTTCTTT. Amino acids: CASSLGIAAYTEAFF. The entire variable domain, with the rest obtained from reference TRBV7-8 and TRBJ1-1, is as follows: GAGVSQSPRYKVAKRGQDVALRCDPISGHVSLFWYQQALGQGPEFLTYFQNEAQLDKSGLPSDRFFAERPEGSVSTLKIQRTQQEDSAVYLCASSLGIAAYTEAFFGQGTRLTVV.

This clone was seen a few times. At one of its ends the junction is not consistent with the germline gene, which may arise from a read error. The CDR3 coding sequence is TGTTCCAGCAGTAGCGGGAGGGCCTACGAGCAGTACTTC. It specifies CSSSSGRAYEQYF. J is TRBJ2-7 and V is TRBV7-9, with TRBD2 matching 11 bases. There are 13 residues in the CDR3. CDR1 is SEHNR and CDR2 is FQNEAQ in the germline V gene (reference sequence). Complete variable domain (other parts from reference TRBV7-9 and TRBJ2-7): DTGVSQNPRHKITKRGQNVTFRCDPISEHNRLYWYRQTLGQGPEFLTYFQNEAQLEKSRLLSDRFSAERPKGSFSTLEIQRTEQGDSAMYLCSSSSGRAYEQYFGPGTRLTVT.